This TCR beta chain was identified during a study of blood T cell repertoires in COVID-19. Turning to the study itself: There were acute and convalescent COVID-19 samples, and they came from the United States, Italy and Spain. PBMCs, B-cell-depleted T cells, or T cells provided the cDNA or gDNA that made up the material.

The V end was cut by 4 bases, the J end by 0 bases, with 17 bases between. The germline V gene encodes CDR1 SGHRS and CDR2 YFSETQ. The CDR3 loop spans 17 amino acids. Per the original methods: Reference gene primer amplification yielded estimated nucleated cell counts. Profiling relied on immunoSEQ multiplex PCR, and the TCRdb table lists in-frame clones only, not all of them. Clone size and the V and J calls come from that table; the DNA yielded D and trimming. The sample lists about 280,000 clones, roughly 80% seen once, with more than 4% in the top ten. This sequence originates from a man aged 35-49 years who had been exposed to COVID-19. Sample: PBMCs or T cells enriched from blood (not recorded which). The chain is built from TRBV5-1 and TRBJ2-1; TRBD2 is a possible D gene (5 bases). The CDR3 loop is CASSPLSRADSYNEQFF. The CDR3 nucleotides read TGCGCCAGCAGCCCGCTCTCAAGAGCGGACTCCTACAATGAGCAGTTCTTC.